The clone carrying this T cell receptor beta chain was picked up a small number of times. The antigen is not known. A universal primer site was incorporated via template switching, and the cDNA contained unique molecular identifiers. TCRdb passed the 5' RACE reads through MiXCR, listing each CDR3 protein once. The sample gives 600,000 to 800,000 distinct CDR3 sequences, approximately 22% of which show up once; 4% to 4.5% is in the top ten. This sample was taken from a study of identical twins. Study conclusions and caveats: Conclusions rested on cross-sectional statistics rather than following the same donors. Less excess twin sharing appeared in beta out-of-frame sequences.

The V and J ends lost 10 bases and 1 base respectively, with 13 bases between them. This CDR3 is 13 amino acids long. In germline, CDR1 is MGHDK, CDR2 SYGVNS. The same sample was also used in a study of T cells expressing NK-cell markers.

This TCR came from a woman between 18 and 29 years old in good health. J is TRBJ2-5 and V is TRBV25-1; no reliable D call. The material sequenced was PBMCs. The CDR3 loop reads CATQGHIQETQYF. In nucleotides, the CDR3 is TGTGCCACCCAAGGCCATATCCAAGAGACCCAGTACTTC.